This passage covers 2 T cell receptor beta chains from one sample sequenced in a study of cytomegalovirus exposure and HLA in healthy donors. Researchers ran the PCR with 60 Vbeta and 13 Jbeta primers. TCRdb's copy holds only in-frame clones and misses some; the assay was immunoSEQ multiplex PCR. Seen here are about 120,000 clones, about 83% observed once, and the top ten hold 2.7%. The sample consisted of PBMCs. These receptors were taken from a woman aged 40 to 49 in good health and CMV-seropositive.

The chain uses TRBV5-1 and TRBJ2-7; D is possibly TRBD1 (6 bases). CDR1 is SGHRS and CDR2 is YFSETQ in the germline V gene. Trimming cost V 0 bases and J 5 bases, with 15 bases left between them. The CDR3 contains 15 residues. In nucleotides, the CDR3 is TGCGCCAGCAGCTTGGTAGGGACACCGAGGGACGAGCAGTACTTC. Amino acids: CASSLVGTPRDEQYF.

The chain links TRBV29-1 to TRBJ2-3; TRBD2 aligns across 12 bases. From germline, CDR1 is SQVTM and CDR2 ANQGSEA. V gave up 7 bases and J gave up 6 bases; unmatched junction bases: 8. The CDR3 loop spans 14 amino acids. CDR3 sequence (DNA): TGCAGCGCGATGACTAGCGGGGGCCCTGATACGCAGTATTTT. Translated, it gives CSAMTSGGPDTQYF.